The clone carrying this T cell receptor beta chain was observed a single time. The antigen is unknown. Trimming removed 0 bases from V and 8 bases from J; junction bases left unmatched: 6. This CDR3 comprises 14 residues. Germline CDR1 reads SGHNT; CDR2 reads YYREEE (reference sequence). This entry is derived from a study of T cell clonotyping in hematopoietic cell transplantation. Only in-frame clones appear in the TCRdb table, and some are missing; sequencing was by immunoSEQ multiplex PCR. The sample contains more than 55,000 clones, 85% to 95% of which appear only once. Study outcomes and limitations: CD4 and CD8 repertoire contributions could not be separated without sorting. After transplant, recipient diversity fell while pathologically expanded clonotypes grew through day 180. Higher Inverse Simpson Index values in graft donor and pretransplant recipient predicted broader posttransplant TCR diversity.

The rearrangement uses TRBV5-4 and TRBJ1-2; TRBD1 agrees at 8 bases. Sequencing was carried out using peripheral blood mononuclear cells. The receptor comes from a man aged 45-65 years in good health. Some clones in this sample may be carry-over from other donors' samples. The CDR3 sequence is CASSLVGQGVGYTF. The CDR3 region has the DNA TGTGCCAGCAGCTTGGTCGGACAGGGAGTAGGCTACACCTTC.